This T cell receptor beta chain is drawn from a study of CD8 T cells in Susac syndrome. RNA totalling about 0.5 to 1 ug underwent reverse transcription with random hexamers. An immunoSEQ multiplex PCR amplified TCR beta CDR3 over 54 Vbeta and 13 Jbeta. Using its own MiXCR run on the immunoSEQ multiplex PCR reads, TCRdb lists one record per CDR3 protein. This table has some 150,000 distinct CDR3 sequences, about 94% appearing once. Sequencing targeted TCR beta in T cells from blood (CD8+ and CD4+). TEMRA cells underwent FACS enrichment and CD8+ and CD4+ T cells underwent negative isolation. This TCR came from a human donor with multiple sclerosis. Source material: CD8+ T cells from PBMCs.

CDR3 protein: CATSPGMGSPLHF. CDR3 nucleotide sequence: TGTGCCACCAGCCCAGGGATGGGCTCACCCCTCCACTTT. This chain connects TRBV15 to TRBJ1-6; possible D gene TRBD1, 5 bases. The V and J ends lost 5 bases and 10 bases respectively, with 12 bases between them. Germline V CDR1 and CDR2: LNHNV, YYDKDF (reference sequence). The CDR3 contains 13 residues.